A selection of T cell receptor beta chains follows, all from one sample in a study of blood T cell repertoires in COVID-19. TCRdb's copy holds only in-frame clones and misses some; the assay was immunoSEQ multiplex PCR. There are about 480,000 clones in the sample; about 85% occur only once, and approximately 2% lies in the top ten. The sequenced sample consisted of PBMCs or T cells enriched from blood (not recorded which). These TCRs come from a woman aged 18-29 years with acute COVID-19. The CDR3 runs from the conserved cysteine through the conserved F or W. A D gene is named only where the DNA matches it firmly. Clone size appears in some rows only: once, few, many, or a class for an expanded clone.

d_gene,v_gene,j_gene,abundance,CDR3nt,CDR3aa
.,TRBV30,TRBJ1-2,.,TGTGCCTGGAGTGTTGTGCCCAGAAACTATGGCTACACCTTC,CAWSVVPRNYGYTF
TRBD1,TRBV7-2,TRBJ2-7,.,TGTGCCAGCAGCCCGGGACAGCTCTACGAGCAGTACTTC,CASSPGQLYEQYF
.,TRBV7-9,TRBJ1-2,.,TGTGCCAGCAGCCCCTCCCCGTCCTATCCTACCTATGGCTACACCTTC,CASSPSPSYPTYGYTF
TRBD2,TRBV12-3/TRBV12-4,TRBJ2-7,.,TGTGCCAGCACCCCGAGACTAGCCGGCGAGCAGTACTTC,CASTPRLAGEQYF
.,TRBV7-3,TRBJ2-5,.,TGTGCCAGCAGCTTGGGACTTGTCCAAGAGACCCAGTACTTC,CASSLGLVQETQYF
.,TRBV20-1,TRBJ2-5,.,TGCAGTGGGAGCCCGACCCCCCCGTACTTC,CSGSPTPPYF
.,TRBV27,TRBJ1-4,.,TGTGCCAGCCGGGGGGGAGGTGGGACTAATGAAAAACTGTTTTTT,CASRGGGGTNEKLFF
.,TRBV29-1,TRBJ1-2,.,TGCAGCGTTGATGAGGGATCGGGCTACTATGGCTACACCTTC,CSVDEGSGYYGYTF
.,TRBV3-1/TRBV3-2,TRBJ2-1,.,TGTGCCAGCAGCCAAGATAACGGCGCAGGCCTTTACAATGAGCAGTTCTTC,CASSQDNGAGLYNEQFF
TRBD2,TRBV27,TRBJ2-7,.,TGTGCCAGCAGAGGTAGCGGGAGGGCCTGGTCCTACGAGCAGTACTTC,CASRGSGRAWSYEQYF
.,TRBV27,TRBJ1-6,.,TGTGCCAGCAGTTTATCGGCAGGGCGTTTCATGGATTCACCCCTCCACTTT,CASSLSAGRFMDSPLHF
.,TRBV5-4,TRBJ2-7,.,TGTGCCAGCAGCTTGGAATTCGGAGGAGGAGAGCAGTACTTC,CASSLEFGGGEQYF
.,TRBV5-8,TRBJ2-5,.,TGTGCCAGCACACTGGGGTGGACAGACACCCTAGAACAAGAGACCCAGTACTTC,CASTLGWTDTLEQETQYF
TRBD1,TRBV4-3,TRBJ1-5,.,TGCGCCAGCAGCCAAGATTGGGCAGGGGGAAATAGCAATCAGCCCCAGCATTTT,CASSQDWAGGNSNQPQHF
.,TRBV5-1,TRBJ1-4,.,TGCGCCAGCAGCTTGGGCAGCAGGGGTCGCGAAGATGAAAAACTGTTTTTT,CASSLGSRGREDEKLFF
TRBD1,TRBV14,TRBJ1-2,.,TGTGCCAGCAGCGGGACAGGGACCTATGGCTACACCTTC,CASSGTGTYGYTF
.,TRBV27,TRBJ1-1,.,TGTGCCAGCAGATACACCCGGGGGGGGACTGAAGCTTTCTTT,CASRYTRGGTEAFF
.,TRBV7-9,TRBJ1-5,.,TGTGCCAGCAGCTTAGGGGCACTTAGCAATCAGCCCCAGCATTTT,CASSLGALSNQPQHF
.,TRBV5-4,TRBJ2-7,.,TGTGCCAGCAGCTTGGATGAGTACGAGCAGTACTTC,CASSLDEYEQYF
TRBD1,TRBV15,TRBJ2-2,.,TGTGCCACCAGCACCACCAGGGGGAGTTCCGGGGAGCTGTTTTTT,CATSTTRGSSGELFF
.,TRBV3-1/TRBV3-2,TRBJ1-3,once,TGTGCCAGCAGCCAAACGACACCATTCTCTGGAAACACCATATATTTT,CASSQTTPFSGNTIYF
TRBD1,TRBV5-1,TRBJ2-1,.,TGCGCCAGCAGAAAACAGGGGGGCAACAATGAGCAGTTCTTC,CASRKQGGNNEQFF
TRBD1,TRBV18,TRBJ1-5,.,TGTGCCAGCTCACTGACAGGGAGTAATCAGCCCCAGCATTTT,CASSLTGSNQPQHF
.,TRBV12-2,TRBJ2-3,.,TGTGCAAGTCGCTTTACTAGCGGTTGTGAGGACACAGATACGCAGTATTTT,CASRFTSGCEDTDTQYF
.,TRBV10-1,TRBJ1-1,.,TGCGCCAGCAGTGAGTCCAAGTACGAGGCTTTCTTT,CASSESKYEAFF
.,TRBV4-1,TRBJ1-1,.,TGCGCCAGCAGCCAGGTTCAGGGGATGAACACTGAAGCTTTCTTT,CASSQVQGMNTEAFF
.,TRBV27,TRBJ2-1,.,TGTGCCAGCAGTTTTGTACAGGGAGCCTACAATGAGCAGTTCTTC,CASSFVQGAYNEQFF
.,TRBV5-4,TRBJ1-2,once,TGTGCCAGCAGCTTTCCAGGGAGGTCCTATGGCTACACCTTC,CASSFPGRSYGYTF
TRBD2,TRBV9,TRBJ2-2,.,TGTGCCAGCAGCGTAGGGACTAGTTTGCCCGGGGAGCTGTTTTTT,CASSVGTSLPGELFF
TRBD2,TRBV28,TRBJ2-1,once,TGTGCCAGCAGCCCCGCGGGGGGCAACATCAATGAGCAGTTCTTC,CASSPAGGNINEQFF
.,TRBV5-8,TRBJ2-7,.,TGTGCCAGCAGCTTGAGGAGGGGCCTCTACGAGCAGTACTTC,CASSLRRGLYEQYF
TRBD1,TRBV2,TRBJ1-2,.,TGTGCCAGCCCTCTTAGGACAGGGCGGGACGGCTACACCTTC,CASPLRTGRDGYTF
TRBD1,TRBV4-1,TRBJ2-3,.,TGCGCCAGCAGCCACGGGACAGGGGGCTTCACAGATACGCAGTATTTT,CASSHGTGGFTDTQYF